Listed below are T cell receptor beta chains from one sample, sequenced in a study of blood T cell repertoires in COVID-19. The assay was immunoSEQ multiplex PCR, and TCRdb's table has in-frame clones only and misses some. The sample consists of about 55,000 clones, approximately 91% of them appearing once. Sequencing was carried out using peripheral blood. The source of these receptors is a man aged 60-69 years with active COVID-19. Each CDR3 is given with its conserved first and last residue. D genes are given only for firm matches. Clone size is shown for a subset of rows, as once, few, many or a class of expanded clone.

TRBV2	NA	TRBJ2-1	NA	13	CARRRDTYNEQFF	TGTGCCAGGCGGCGGGATACCTACAATGAGCAGTTCTTC
TRBV7-3	NA	TRBJ2-3	TRBD2	17	CASSHTYGRVGTDTQYF	TGTGCCAGCAGCCACACCTACGGGAGGGTAGGCACAGATACGCAGTATTTT
TRBV4-1	NA	TRBJ1-6	TRBD1	15	CASSRIPGTDSPLHF	TGCGCCAGCAGCCGAATCCCGGGGACAGATTCACCCCTCCACTTT
TRBV5-1	few	TRBJ2-7	TRBD2	17	CASSPRFSGASASEQYF	TGCGCCAGCAGCCCTCGCTTTAGCGGGGCATCCGCTAGCGAGCAGTACTTC
TRBV3-1/TRBV3-2	NA	TRBJ1-2	TRBD1	17	CASSQGWTGISYYGYTF	TGTGCCAGCAGCCAAGGCTGGACAGGGATATCTTACTATGGCTACACCTTC
TRBV19	NA	TRBJ2-2	TRBD2	16	CASNPSGRANTGELFF	TGTGCCAGTAACCCTAGCGGGAGGGCCAACACCGGGGAGCTGTTTTTT
TRBV27	NA	TRBJ1-5	TRBD1	16	CASSFTWTGSNQPQHF	TGTGCCAGCAGTTTTACTTGGACAGGGAGTAATCAGCCCCAGCATTTT
TRBV27	NA	TRBJ2-5	NA	15	CASSVGGLRGETQYF	TGTGCCAGCAGTGTAGGAGGACTCCGGGGGGAGACCCAGTACTTC
TRBV18	NA	TRBJ2-7	NA	14	CASTESDYRYEQYF	TGTGCCAGCACCGAAAGCGATTATCGATACGAGCAGTACTTC
TRBV3-1/TRBV3-2	NA	TRBJ2-7	TRBD2	16	CASSRGAGGPGNEQYF	TGTGCCAGCAGCCGCGGAGCGGGAGGGCCGGGAAACGAGCAGTACTTC
TRBV4-1	NA	TRBJ2-7	TRBD2	16	CASSLSLGGRAHEQYF	TGCGCCAGCAGCCTAAGCTTGGGCGGGAGGGCCCACGAGCAGTACTTC
TRBV7-2	NA	TRBJ2-7	TRBD2	16	CASSLATSGSWYEQYF	TGTGCCAGCAGCTTAGCCACTAGCGGGAGTTGGTACGAGCAGTACTTC
TRBV5-5	NA	TRBJ1-1	NA	14	CASSLAYRDTEAFF	TGTGCCAGCAGCTTGGCCTACAGGGACACTGAAGCTTTCTTT
TRBV18	NA	TRBJ1-3	NA	14	CASSPNSSGNTIYF	TGTGCCAGCTCACCAAACAGCTCTGGAAACACCATATATTTT
TRBV5-6	NA	TRBJ1-6	TRBD1	15	CASSLAGTGYSPLHF	TGTGCCAGCAGCTTGGCCGGGACAGGGTATTCACCCCTCCACTTT
TRBV6-1	NA	TRBJ2-3	TRBD2	17	CASSEAGLAGGTDTQYF	TGTGCCAGCAGTGAAGCTGGACTAGCGGGAGGCACAGATACGCAGTATTTT
TRBV5-5	NA	TRBJ2-7	NA	15	CASSLGGGFSYEQYF	TGTGCCAGCAGCTTGGGAGGGGGTTTCTCCTACGAGCAGTACTTC
TRBV19	NA	TRBJ2-3	TRBD2	18	CASSKTSGRAVGRDTQYF	TGTGCCAGTAGCAAGACTAGCGGGAGGGCCGTCGGGCGAGATACGCAGTATTTT
TRBV18	NA	TRBJ2-7	TRBD1	14	CASSPFGTGYEQYF	TGTGCCAGCTCACCTTTTGGGACAGGCTACGAGCAGTACTTC
TRBV19	NA	TRBJ2-5	TRBD2	19	CASNPGTTSGRGRRETQYF	TGTGCCAGCAACCCGGGGACCACTAGCGGGAGAGGAAGGAGAGAGACCCAGTACTTC
TRBV9	NA	TRBJ2-2	TRBD2	16	CASNPSGSVFTGELFF	TGTGCCAGCAACCCTAGCGGGTCCGTCTTTACCGGGGAGCTGTTTTTT
TRBV19	NA	TRBJ2-3	NA	15	CASSGSSMGTDTQYF	TGTGCCAGTAGTGGGTCTAGCATGGGCACAGATACGCAGTATTTT
TRBV5-4	NA	TRBJ2-5	TRBD2	15	CASSWPSGGQETQYF	TGTGCCAGCAGCTGGCCTAGCGGAGGCCAAGAGACCCAGTACTTC
TRBV7-9	NA	TRBJ2-1	TRBD2	14	CASSFLAGVHEQFF	TGTGCCAGCAGCTTCCTAGCGGGAGTTCATGAGCAGTTCTTC
TRBV15	NA	TRBJ1-1	NA	16	CATSRGAGLLNTEAFF	TGTGCCACCAGCAGAGGCGCCGGGTTACTGAACACTGAAGCTTTCTTT
TRBV3-1/TRBV3-2	NA	TRBJ2-1	TRBD2	17	CASSQGLAGASYNEQFF	TGTGCCAGCAGCCAAGGTCTGGCGGGAGCATCCTACAATGAGCAGTTCTTC
TRBV2	NA	TRBJ1-4	NA	14	CASNRPGVNEKLFF	TGTGCCAGCAACCGCCCTGGAGTGAATGAAAAACTGTTTTTT
TRBV28	NA	TRBJ2-2	NA	15	CASISRSALTGELFF	TGTGCCAGCATCAGTAGGAGCGCGCTCACCGGGGAGCTGTTTTTT
TRBV19	NA	TRBJ2-2	NA	15	CASSIKGLGTGELFF	TGTGCCAGTAGTATCAAGGGGCTGGGCACCGGGGAGCTGTTTTTT
TRBV4-1	NA	TRBJ2-4	NA	16	CASSQGVALAKNIQYF	TGCGCCAGCAGCCAAGGGGTAGCCCTAGCCAAAAACATTCAGTACTTC
TRBV30	NA	TRBJ1-5	NA	14	CAWSSQISNQPQHF	TGTGCCTGGAGTTCTCAGATTAGCAATCAGCCCCAGCATTTT
TRBV27	NA	TRBJ2-5	NA	13	CASKERYQETQYF	TGTGCCAGCAAGGAGAGGTACCAAGAGACCCAGTACTTC
TRBV7-9	NA	TRBJ1-1	NA	14	CASSLGMGGTEAFF	TGTGCCAGCAGCTTAGGGATGGGGGGCACTGAAGCTTTCTTT
TRBV9	few	TRBJ1-3	NA	12	CASGTPGNTIYF	TGTGCCAGCGGGACACCGGGAAACACCATATATTTT
TRBV5-5	few	TRBJ2-5	TRBD1	16	CASSSPMGQGKETQYF	TGTGCCAGCAGCTCTCCGATGGGACAGGGAAAAGAGACCCAGTACTTC
TRBV3-1/TRBV3-2	NA	TRBJ1-2	NA	14	CASSQDVSVYGYTF	TGTGCCAGCAGCCAAGATGTTTCTGTCTATGGCTACACCTTC
TRBV6-5	NA	TRBJ1-2	TRBD1	15	CASRKPGQGDYGYTF	TGTGCCAGCAGAAAACCGGGACAGGGCGACTATGGCTACACCTTC
TRBV27	NA	TRBJ2-5	TRBD1	16	CASSFLGQGAMKTQYF	TGTGCCAGCAGTTTCCTAGGACAGGGGGCGATGAAGACCCAGTACTTC
TRBV7-8	NA	TRBJ2-7	TRBD2	15	CASSLDAGATYEQYF	TGTGCCAGCAGCTTAGATGCGGGAGCGACCTACGAGCAGTACTTC
TRBV5-1	NA	TRBJ2-1	NA	13	CASSLTSYNEQFF	TGCGCCAGCAGCCTCACTAGTTACAATGAGCAGTTCTTC
TRBV10-2	NA	TRBJ1-6	NA	14	CASSESAGASPLHF	TGCGCCAGCAGTGAGTCGGCCGGAGCATCCCCCCTCCACTTT